One and the same sample provided the 21 T cell receptor beta chains below, sequenced in a study of T cell repertoires in ileal Crohn's disease. Generated by immunoSEQ multiplex PCR, the TCRdb table keeps only in-frame clones and is missing some. This sample has fewer than 6,000 clones, with roughly 82% found just once. Time point described: inflamed ileum from the surgical specimen. Sequencing used ileal tissue. Every receptor here comes from an adult with Crohn's disease.

V usage is TRBV5-6 and J usage is TRBJ2-3, with D tentatively TRBD2 (5 bases). The CDR3 is made up of 15 amino acids. The germline V and J ends were trimmed by 4 bases and 6 bases, with 18 bases remaining between them. CDR1 is SGHDT, CDR2 YYEEEE, per germline. The CDR3 bases are TGTGCCAGCAGCCCGTTTCGGAGGTTAGAGGATACGCAGTATTTT. Translation: CASSPFRRLEDTQYF.

The rearrangement links TRBV20-1 to TRBJ2-1; D may be TRBD2 (7 bases). The V end was cut by 4 bases, the J end by 10 bases, with 11 bases between. The CDR3 has 11 residues. From germline, CDR1 is DFQATT and CDR2 SNEGSKA (reference sequence). The CDR3 reads CSAKGGLEQFF. The CDR3 DNA follows: TGCAGTGCTAAGGGGGGGCTCGAGCAGTTCTTC.

The V gene is TRBV5-1, the J gene TRBJ1-3; no reliable D call. The V end was cut by 0 bases, the J end by 1 base, with 8 bases between. The CDR3 extends over 15 amino acids. CDR1 SGHRS and CDR2 YFSETQ come from the germline V gene. The CDR3 spells CASSLEGSSGNTIYF. CDR3 bases: TGCGCCAGCAGCTTGGAGGGCTCGTCTGGAAACACCATATATTTT.

The V and J genes are TRBV5-4 and TRBJ2-5; no clear D gene. Germline V CDR1 and CDR2: SGHNT, YYREEE (reference sequence). The CDR3 extends over 13 amino acids. Trimming removed 2 bases from V and 2 bases from J, with 7 bases in between. In nucleotides, the CDR3 is TGTGCCAGCAGCTTTCCGGGTCAAGAGACCCAGTACTTC. Translated: CASSFPGQETQYF.

In DNA, the CDR3 is TGTGCCAGCAGTTTAGTTGGAGGTGAAAAACTGTTTTTT. Its protein product is CASSLVGGEKLFF. This chain links TRBV6-6 with TRBJ1-4; D is ambiguous. Germline CDR1 and CDR2: MNHNY and SVGAGI (reference sequence). V was cut by 4 bases and J by 7 bases, with 10 bases left in between. The CDR3 spans 13 residues.

This clone occurred a few times. V usage is TRBV4-2 and J usage is TRBJ2-1, with D unclear. Germline lookup yields CDR1 LGHNA and CDR2 YNFKEQ. CDR3 length: 15 amino acids. V lost 1 base to trimming and J lost 6 bases, with 13 bases between them. The CDR3 region is CASSQVKDSLNEQFF. In DNA form, the CDR3 reads TGTGCCAGCAGCCAAGTAAAAGACTCCCTCAATGAGCAGTTCTTC.

The chain links TRBV25-1 to TRBJ2-1; 8 nucleotides align to TRBD2. CDR3 length: 15 amino acids. Germline CDR1 and CDR2: MGHDK and SYGVNS. Unmatched junction bases numbered 8, after V lost 8 bases and J lost 2 bases. The CDR3 DNA follows: TGTGCCAGCGGGGGGGTAGCGGGACCCTACAATGAGCAGTTCTTC. It yields the protein CASGGVAGPYNEQFF.

This clone appeared a few times. The J gene is TRBJ2-1, the V gene TRBV5-5; 9 positions agree with TRBD1. With V trimmed by 2 bases and J by 5 bases, 11 bases remained unmatched. CDR1 and CDR2 from the germline V gene are SGHKS and YYEKEE (reference sequence). The CDR3 has 17 residues. In DNA, the CDR3 is TGTGCCAGCAGCTTAACTCGGGGACAGGGCGCAGACAATGAGCAGTTCTTC. As protein: CASSLTRGQGADNEQFF.

This rearrangement joins TRBV19 to TRBJ1-1, with 10 nucleotides matching TRBD1. CDR1 LNHDA and CDR2 SQIVND come from the germline V gene (reference sequence). V lost 0 bases and J lost 4; bases outside the gene matches: 14. CDR3 length equals 19 residues. This chain's CDR3 is CASSIDGWGQGIRRTEAFF. CDR3 nucleotide sequence: TGTGCCAGTAGTATAGATGGTTGGGGACAGGGGATTAGGCGCACTGAAGCTTTCTTT.

The V gene is TRBV4-2, the J gene TRBJ2-2, with TRBD2 matching over 8 bases. CDR1 and CDR2 from the germline V gene are LGHNA and YNFKEQ. This CDR3 spans 19 amino acids. Losses at the gene ends were 3 bases for V and 3 bases for J; bases not matched to a gene: 15. The CDR3 protein is CASSQSGTSGTWDTGELFF. The CDR3 DNA reads TGTGCCAGCAGCCAGTCAGGAACTAGCGGAACCTGGGACACCGGGGAGCTGTTTTTT.

The chain uses TRBV5-1 and TRBJ2-7, with 12 bases matching TRBD1. Trimming took 4 bases from V and 7 from J; bases not matched to a gene: 9. The CDR3 sequence is 15 residues long. CDR1 SGHRS and CDR2 YFSETQ come from the germline V gene. CDR3 coding DNA: TGCGCCAGCAGCCTGGGACAGGGGGCGAGCTTTGAGCAGTACTTC. It translates to CASSLGQGASFEQYF. Full variable domain (missing parts from reference TRBV5-1 and TRBJ2-7): KAGVTQTPRYLIKTRGQQVTLSCSPISGHRSVSWYQQTPGQGLQFLFEYFSETQRNKGNFPGRFSGRQFSNSRSEMNVSTLELGDSALYLCASSLGQGASFEQYFGPGTRLTVT.

This clone showed up just a few times. The chain links TRBV25-1 to TRBJ2-7, with D perhaps TRBD1 (6 bases). CDR3 length: 17 amino acids. Germline-derived CDR1 and CDR2 are MGHDK and SYGVNS. Deletions cut 3 bases from V and 0 bases from J, with 18 bases between. CDR3 sequence reads: CASSESRGRGNSYEQYF. The CDR3 DNA reads as TGTGCCAGCAGTGAGAGCAGGGGTCGTGGAAACTCCTACGAGCAGTACTTC.

The chain combines TRBV15 with TRBJ1-1; tentative D call: TRBD1 (6 bases). This CDR3 has 15 amino acids. Germline-derived CDR1 and CDR2 are LNHNV and YYDKDF (reference sequence). Trimming left V 0 bases short and J 5 bases short, with 13 bases between. The CDR3 DNA follows: TGTGCCACCAGCAGAGAGGGTCGGGGGGCGACTGAAGCTTTCTTT. This translates into CATSREGRGATEAFF.

The chain links TRBV6-6 to TRBJ1-5; 7 bases map to TRBD1. The J segment lost 5 bases and the V segment lost 6 bases, leaving 10 bases of the junction unmatched. CDR1 MNHNY and CDR2 SVGAGI come from the germline V gene (reference sequence). The CDR3 spans 15 residues. Written as DNA, the CDR3 is TGTGCCAGCAGAACGGGGACAGATACTCATCAGCCCCAGCATTTT. Amino acid sequence: CASRTGTDTHQPQHF.

This chain joins TRBV11-2 and TRBJ2-7, with D uncertain. The V and J ends lost 0 bases and 0 bases respectively, with 9 bases between them. In germline, CDR1 is SGHAT, CDR2 FQNNGV. The CDR3 has 15 amino acids. CDR3 sequence reads: CASSLDGVFSYEQYF. The DNA of the CDR3 is TGTGCCAGCAGCTTAGATGGGGTATTCTCCTACGAGCAGTACTTC.

The chain couples TRBV29-1 to TRBJ2-3; 8 bases map to TRBD2. The CDR3 consists of 13 residues. The germline CDR1 and CDR2 sequences are SQVTM and ANQGSEA. V lost 7 bases, J lost 2 bases, and 5 bases stayed unmatched. The CDR3 protein is CSAGAGDTDTQYF. The CDR3 DNA is TGCAGCGCCGGAGCGGGGGACACAGATACGCAGTATTTT.

This clone was detected once. The chain joins TRBV30 to TRBJ1-2; D call uncertain. The CDR3 covers 12 residues. Between the trimmed V and J ends, which lost 4 bases and 4 bases, there was a span of 10 bases. CDR1 and CDR2 (germline): GTSNPN, SVGIG (reference sequence). In DNA, the CDR3 is TGTGCCTGGAATCAAGGGAGCTATGGCTACACCTTC. This codes for CAWNQGSYGYTF. The whole variable domain, filled in from reference TRBV30 and TRBJ1-2, reads SQTIHQWPATLVQPVGSPLSLECTVEGTSNPNLYWYRQAAGRGLQLLFYSVGIGQISSEVPQNLSASRPQDRQFILSSKKLLLSDSGFYLCAWNQGSYGYTFGSGTRLTVV.

The V and J genes are TRBV7-8 and TRBJ2-7, with D possibly being TRBD1 or TRBD2 (5 bases each). The CDR3 is 14 residues long. Germline assignment: CDR1 SGHVS and CDR2 FQNEAQ. Trimming took off 6 bases at V and 2 bases at J, with 14 bases between the two ends. The CDR3 bases are TGTGCCAGCAGGGGGGTGCAGGAAACCTACGAGCAGTACTTC. The encoded protein is CASRGVQETYEQYF.

V gene TRBV14 combines with J gene TRBJ2-1, with TRBD1 identical over 7 bases. Germline V CDR1 and CDR2: SGHDN, FVKESK. J lost 8 bases, V lost 4 bases, and 8 bases had no gene match. The CDR3 length is 14 residues. CDR3 loop: CASSRTITGDEQFF. The CDR3, as DNA: TGTGCCAGCAGCCGCACGATAACAGGGGATGAGCAGTTCTTC. Together with reference TRBV14 and TRBJ2-1, the CDR3 gives the full variable domain: EAGVTQFPSHSVIEKGQTVTLRCDPISGHDNLYWYRRVMGKEIKFLLHFVKESKQDESGMPNNRFLAERTGGTYSTLKVQPAELEDSGVYFCASSRTITGDEQFFGPGTRLTVL.

The rearrangement joins TRBV27 to TRBJ1-6; D possibly corresponds to TRBD1 (6 bases). The CDR3 covers 17 residues. Trimming cost V 0 bases and J 3 bases, with 12 bases left between them. Per germline, CDR1 MNHEY and CDR2 SMNVEV (reference sequence). The CDR3, as DNA: TGTGCCAGCAGTTTATCGAGGGGGGAATTCTATAATTCACCCCTCCACTTT. Translating it yields CASSLSRGEFYNSPLHF.

This chain connects TRBV5-1 to TRBJ2-5; TRBD1 matches at 7 bases. The V gene's germline CDR1 is SGHRS and CDR2 YFSETQ. V trimming: 4 bases; J trimming: 1 base; junction bases outside the gene matches: 7. There are 15 residues in the CDR3. CDR3 sequence (DNA): TGCGCCAGCAGCGTAACAGGGGTGTCCCAAGAGACCCAGTACTTC. It encodes CASSVTGVSQETQYF. Drawing the rest from reference TRBV5-1 and TRBJ2-5, the complete variable domain is KAGVTQTPRYLIKTRGQQVTLSCSPISGHRSVSWYQQTPGQGLQFLFEYFSETQRNKGNFPGRFSGRQFSNSRSEMNVSTLELGDSALYLCASSVTGVSQETQYFGPGTRLLVL.